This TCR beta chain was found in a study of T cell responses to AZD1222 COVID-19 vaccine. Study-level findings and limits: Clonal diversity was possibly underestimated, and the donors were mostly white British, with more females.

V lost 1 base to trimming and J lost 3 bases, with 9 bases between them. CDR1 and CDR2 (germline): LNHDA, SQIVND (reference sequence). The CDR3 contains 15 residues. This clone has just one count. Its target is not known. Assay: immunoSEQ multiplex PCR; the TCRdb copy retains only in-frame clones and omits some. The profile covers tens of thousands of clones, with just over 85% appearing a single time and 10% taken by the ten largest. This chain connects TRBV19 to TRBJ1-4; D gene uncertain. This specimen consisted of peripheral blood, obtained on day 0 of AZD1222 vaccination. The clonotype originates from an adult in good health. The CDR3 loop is CASSIGKGPNEKLFF. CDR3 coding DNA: TGTGCCAGTAGTATAGGGAAGGGCCCTAATGAAAAACTGTTTTTT.